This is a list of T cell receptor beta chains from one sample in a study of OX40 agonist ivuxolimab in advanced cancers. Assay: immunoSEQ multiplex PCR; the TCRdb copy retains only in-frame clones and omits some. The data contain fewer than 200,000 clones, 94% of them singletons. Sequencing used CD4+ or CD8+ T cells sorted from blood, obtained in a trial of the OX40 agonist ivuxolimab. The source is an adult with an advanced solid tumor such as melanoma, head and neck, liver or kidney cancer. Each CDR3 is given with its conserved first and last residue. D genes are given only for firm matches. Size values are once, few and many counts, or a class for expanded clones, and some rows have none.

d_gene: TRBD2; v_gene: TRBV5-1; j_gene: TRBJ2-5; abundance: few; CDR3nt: TGCGCCAGCAGCTTGGGGACTAGCGGGGGGGCCGTGGAGACCCAGTACTTC; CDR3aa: CASSLGTSGGAVETQYF
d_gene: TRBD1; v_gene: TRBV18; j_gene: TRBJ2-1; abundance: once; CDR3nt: TGTGCCAGCTCACGCGCCGTCCCGGGACAGGGGTACTACAATGAGCAGTTCTTC; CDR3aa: CASSRAVPGQGYYNEQFF
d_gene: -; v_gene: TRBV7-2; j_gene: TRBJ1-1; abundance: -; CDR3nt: TGTGCCAGCAACCCCATGTCCGGGATGAACACTGAAGCTTTCTTT; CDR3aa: CASNPMSGMNTEAFF
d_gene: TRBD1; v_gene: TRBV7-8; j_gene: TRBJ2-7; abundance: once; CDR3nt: TGTGCCAGCAGCGCGGACAGGGGGCACCCCTACGAGCAGTACTTC; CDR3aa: CASSADRGHPYEQYF
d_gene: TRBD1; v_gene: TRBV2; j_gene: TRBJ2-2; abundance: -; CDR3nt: TGTGCCAGCAAGGGACAGGGGCGGGGCGGGGAGCTGTTTTTT; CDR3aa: CASKGQGRGGELFF
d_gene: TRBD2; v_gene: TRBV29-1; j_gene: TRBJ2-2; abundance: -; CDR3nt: TGCAGCGTTGGGACTAGCACCGGAGTGGGGACCGGGGAGCTGTTTTTT; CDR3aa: CSVGTSTGVGTGELFF
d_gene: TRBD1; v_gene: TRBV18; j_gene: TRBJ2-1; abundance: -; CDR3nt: TGTGCCAGCTCTCCCGGGACAGGGTCCTACAATGAGCAGTTCTTC; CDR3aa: CASSPGTGSYNEQFF
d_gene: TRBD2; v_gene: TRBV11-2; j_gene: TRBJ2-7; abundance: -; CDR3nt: TGTGCCAGCACTGGGGCTAGCGGGGGGGCCGAGCAGTACTTC; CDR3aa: CASTGASGGAEQYF
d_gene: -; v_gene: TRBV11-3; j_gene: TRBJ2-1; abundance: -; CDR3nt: TGTGCCAGCAGCTTAGCAGAATACAATGAGCAGTTCTTC; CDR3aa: CASSLAEYNEQFF
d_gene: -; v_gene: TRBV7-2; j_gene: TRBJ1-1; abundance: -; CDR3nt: TGTGCCAGCAGCTTCCCGCCCCCAAGGGGTGAAGCTTTCTTT; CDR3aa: CASSFPPPRGEAFF
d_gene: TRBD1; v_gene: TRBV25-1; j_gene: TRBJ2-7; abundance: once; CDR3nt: TGTGCCAGCAGTGCCCCCTCCGGGGACAGGAATATCTACGAGCAGTACTTC; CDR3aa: CASSAPSGDRNIYEQYF
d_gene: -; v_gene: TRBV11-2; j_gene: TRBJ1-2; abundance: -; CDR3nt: TGTGCCAGCAGCTCCCCGACTGGGAAGTACACCTTC; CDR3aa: CASSSPTGKYTF
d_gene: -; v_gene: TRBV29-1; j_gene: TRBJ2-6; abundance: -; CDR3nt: TGCAGCGTCCCGGGGACATCCCTCTCTGGGGCCAACGTCCTGACTTTC; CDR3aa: CSVPGTSLSGANVLTF
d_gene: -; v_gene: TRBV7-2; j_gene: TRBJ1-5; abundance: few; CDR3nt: TGTGCCAGCAGCTTCGGGGCGTGGGGCAAGGGCAATCAGCCCCAGCATTTT; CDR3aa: CASSFGAWGKGNQPQHF
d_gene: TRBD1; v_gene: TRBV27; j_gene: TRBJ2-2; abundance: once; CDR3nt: TGTGCCAGCAGCGGACAGGGGGTCGGGGAGCTGTTTTTT; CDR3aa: CASSGQGVGELFF
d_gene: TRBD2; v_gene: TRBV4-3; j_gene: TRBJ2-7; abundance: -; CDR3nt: TGCGCCAGCAGTCCTAGCGGCATTCCCTACGAGCAGTACTTC; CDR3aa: CASSPSGIPYEQYF
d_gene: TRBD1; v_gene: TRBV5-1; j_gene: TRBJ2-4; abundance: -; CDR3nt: TGCGCCAGCAGCTTGTACAGGGGGGCAGCCAAAAACATTCAGTACTTC; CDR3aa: CASSLYRGAAKNIQYF
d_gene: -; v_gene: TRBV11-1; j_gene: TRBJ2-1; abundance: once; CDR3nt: TGTGCCAGCAGCCAACAGGGCGATGAGCAGTTCTTC; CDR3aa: CASSQQGDEQFF
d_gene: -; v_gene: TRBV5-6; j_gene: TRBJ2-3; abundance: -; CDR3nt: TGTGCCAGCAGCTCGTACTCTGGAGGTACGCAGTATTTT; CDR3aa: CASSSYSGGTQYF
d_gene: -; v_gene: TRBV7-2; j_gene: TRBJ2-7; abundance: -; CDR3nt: TGTGCCAGCAGCTTACAGGCGCAGGGGATCTACGAGCAGTACTTC; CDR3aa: CASSLQAQGIYEQYF
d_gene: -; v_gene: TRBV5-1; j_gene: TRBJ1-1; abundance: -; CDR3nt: TGCGCCAGCAGCTTGTTTGCGGAGGCGCGGGGCACTGAAGCTTTCTTT; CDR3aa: CASSLFAEARGTEAFF
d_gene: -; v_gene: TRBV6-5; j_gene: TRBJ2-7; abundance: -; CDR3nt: TGTGCCAGCAGTTACTGGCAGGGAGCTTTCTACGAGCAGTACTTC; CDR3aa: CASSYWQGAFYEQYF
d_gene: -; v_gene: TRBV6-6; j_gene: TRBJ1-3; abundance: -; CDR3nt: TGTGCCTCTCAAACCGGGACAAAAGTCTCTGGAAACACCATATATTTT; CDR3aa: CASQTGTKVSGNTIYF
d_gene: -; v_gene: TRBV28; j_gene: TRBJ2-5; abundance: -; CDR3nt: TGTGCCAGCACATCAGAGGGGGGCCAAGAGACCCAGTACTTC; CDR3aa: CASTSEGGQETQYF
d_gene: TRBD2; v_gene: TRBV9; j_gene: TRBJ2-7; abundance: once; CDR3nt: TGTGCCAGCAGCGTAGAAACTAGCGGGAAGGGCGAGCAGTACTTC; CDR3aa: CASSVETSGKGEQYF
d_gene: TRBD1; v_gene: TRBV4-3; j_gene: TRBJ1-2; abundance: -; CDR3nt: TGCGCCAGCAGCCTTGGGACAGATAAGAACTATGGCTACACCTTC; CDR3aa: CASSLGTDKNYGYTF
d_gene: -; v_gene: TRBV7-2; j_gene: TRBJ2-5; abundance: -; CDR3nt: TGTGCCAGCAGCTTCGGGGGAGTGGAAAAAGAGACCCAGTACTTC; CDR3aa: CASSFGGVEKETQYF
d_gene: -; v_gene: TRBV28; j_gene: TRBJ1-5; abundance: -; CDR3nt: TGTGCCAGCACCTTGGCTACCTCGGAAAATCAGCCCCAGCATTTT; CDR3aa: CASTLATSENQPQHF
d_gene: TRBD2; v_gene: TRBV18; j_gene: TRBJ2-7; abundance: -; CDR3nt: TGTGCCAGCTCACCTCAGACTAGCGGGGGGTCTTCCTACGAGCAGTACTTC; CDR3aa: CASSPQTSGGSSYEQYF
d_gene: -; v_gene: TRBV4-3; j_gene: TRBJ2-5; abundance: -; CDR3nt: TGCGCCAGCAGCCAAGATAGAATATCGGAGACCCAGTACTTC; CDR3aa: CASSQDRISETQYF
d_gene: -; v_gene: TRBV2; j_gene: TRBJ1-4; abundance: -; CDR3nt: TGTGCCAGCAAAAACAGGCATATTAATGAAAAACTGTTTTTT; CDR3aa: CASKNRHINEKLFF
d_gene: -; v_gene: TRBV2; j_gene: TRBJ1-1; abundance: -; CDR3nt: TGTGCCAGCAGTGAACTCCCGAACACTGAAGCTTTCTTT; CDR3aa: CASSELPNTEAFF
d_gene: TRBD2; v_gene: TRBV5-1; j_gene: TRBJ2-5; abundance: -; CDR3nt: TGCGCCAGCAGCTTGCAGCGGGGGTACCAAGAGACCCAGTACTTC; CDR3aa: CASSLQRGYQETQYF
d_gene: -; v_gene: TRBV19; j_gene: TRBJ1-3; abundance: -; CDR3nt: TGTGCCAGTAGTTCCACCCGGTACACCATATATTTT; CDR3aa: CASSSTRYTIYF
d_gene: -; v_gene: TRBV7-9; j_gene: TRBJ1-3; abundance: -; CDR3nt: TGTGCCAGCAGCTTAGAGGGCCTCTCTGGAAACACCATATATTTT; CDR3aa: CASSLEGLSGNTIYF
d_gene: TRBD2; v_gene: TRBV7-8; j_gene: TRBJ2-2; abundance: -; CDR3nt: TGTGCCAGCAGCTTATTGCTAGCGGGGCTACACACCGGGGAGCTGTTTTTT; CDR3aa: CASSLLLAGLHTGELFF
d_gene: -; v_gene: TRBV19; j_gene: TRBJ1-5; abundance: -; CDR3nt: TGTGCCAGTAGTATTGATAGACCCCGCCAGGGCAATCAGCCCCAGCATTTT; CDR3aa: CASSIDRPRQGNQPQHF
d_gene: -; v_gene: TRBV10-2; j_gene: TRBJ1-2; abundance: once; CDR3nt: TGCGCCAGCAGTGAGTCGACCAGGGGAGCCTCCTATGGCTACACCTTC; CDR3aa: CASSESTRGASYGYTF
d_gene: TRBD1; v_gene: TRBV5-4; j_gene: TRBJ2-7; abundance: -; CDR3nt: TGTGCCAGCAGCTTGCAGGGGGCTTACGAGCAGTACTTC; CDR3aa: CASSLQGAYEQYF
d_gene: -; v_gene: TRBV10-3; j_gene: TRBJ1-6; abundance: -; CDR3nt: TGTGCCATCGGGACCCGCGAGGATAATTCACCCCTCCACTTT; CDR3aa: CAIGTREDNSPLHF
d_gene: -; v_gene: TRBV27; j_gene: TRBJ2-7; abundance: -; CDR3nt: TGTGCCGCCAAGGGGGGTAGCGGCTACGAGCAGTACTTC; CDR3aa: CAAKGGSGYEQYF